This T cell receptor (beta chain) was documented in a study of breast tumors, draining lymph nodes, adjacent tissues (dated by TCRdb to the mid-2010s). For the study in its entirety: The study compared TCR beta repertoires across tumor, adjacent nontumor tissue and axillary lymph nodes from breast cancer patients. The study was designed to assess the relationships and possible T-cell exchange between tumor, surrounding tissue and draining lymph node repertoires in human breast cancer.

Beyond this particular receptor, the publication reports: Rather than being directly demonstrated, the conclusion that tumor T cells originate in lymph nodes was presented as consistent with a hypothesis. The data were judged consistent with most tumor T cells deriving from the lymph node and then expanding within tumor tissue. Tumors showed preferential V and J gene usage, and their T-cell repertoire diversity fell below that of lymph nodes yet above that of nontumor tissue. Tumor and nontumor tissue repertoires were significantly more similar in luminal-like than in basal-like breast cancer.

The CDR3 runs 14 amino acids, cysteine and phenylalanine included. Just CDR3 DNA is preserved here, 42 bases in frame from base 1. V lost 2 bases and J lost 8 bases; the stretch between them is 14 bases long. The germline V gene sets CDR1 to SGDLS and CDR2 to YYNGEE. Sequenced using an Illumina HiSeq 2000. Multiplex PCR amplification was used to build the TCR beta chain libraries. High-throughput sequencing was used to analyze the amplified TCR beta chain products. TCRdb reworked the public reads: Q25 trimming with fastp, MiXCR clone assembly, productive beta chains retained. Under each unique CDR3 protein, matching rows form one entry showing the most common genes and DNA. This sample comprises around 230,000 distinct CDR3 sequences, 30% to 35% of them detected only once. Together, the top ten hold 3% to 4% of the sample. About this clonotype itself: Its cognate antigen has yet to be identified. Base-call qualities are not available, and no considerably larger clone is one nucleotide away.

The lymph node samples were taken from the axillary draining lymph nodes of breast cancer patients. The material sequenced was axillary lymph node tissue. The TCR originated in a female donor with breast cancer. Some clones in this sample may be carry-over from other donors' samples. The chain couples TRBV9 to TRBJ1-3, with the D gene uncertain. Read as DNA, the sequence is TGTGCCAGCAGCGTCGGAGGTAGCGGGCACACCATATATTTT. This sequence encodes CASSVGGSGHTIYF.